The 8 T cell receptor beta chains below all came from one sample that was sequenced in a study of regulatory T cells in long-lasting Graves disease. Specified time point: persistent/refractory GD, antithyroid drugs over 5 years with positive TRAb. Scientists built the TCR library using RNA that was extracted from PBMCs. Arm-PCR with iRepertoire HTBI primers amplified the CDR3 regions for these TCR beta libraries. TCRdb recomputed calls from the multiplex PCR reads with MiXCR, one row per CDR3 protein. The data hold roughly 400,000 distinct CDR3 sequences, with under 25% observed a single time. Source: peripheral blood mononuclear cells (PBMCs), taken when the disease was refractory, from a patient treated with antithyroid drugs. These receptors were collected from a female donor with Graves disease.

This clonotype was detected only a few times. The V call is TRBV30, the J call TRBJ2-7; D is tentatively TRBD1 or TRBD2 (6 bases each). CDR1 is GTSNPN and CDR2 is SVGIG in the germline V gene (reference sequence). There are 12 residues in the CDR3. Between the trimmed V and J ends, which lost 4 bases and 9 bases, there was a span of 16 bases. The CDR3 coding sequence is TGTGCCTGGACCCGGGGGCCCGGTGGGCAGTACTTC. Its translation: CAWTRGPGGQYF.

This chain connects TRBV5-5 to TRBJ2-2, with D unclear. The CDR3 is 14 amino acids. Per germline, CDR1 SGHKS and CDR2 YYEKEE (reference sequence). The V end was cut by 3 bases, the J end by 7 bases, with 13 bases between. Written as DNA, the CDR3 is TGTGCCAGCAGCTCCCCGAGACAATTCGGGGAGCTGTTTTTT. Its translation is CASSSPRQFGELFF.

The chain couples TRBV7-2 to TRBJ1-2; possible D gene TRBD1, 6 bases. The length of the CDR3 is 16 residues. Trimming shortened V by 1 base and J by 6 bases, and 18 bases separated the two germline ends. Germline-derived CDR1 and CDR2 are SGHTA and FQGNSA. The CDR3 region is CASSLEWGDKVDGYTF. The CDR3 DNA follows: TGTGCCAGCAGCTTAGAGTGGGGGGACAAGGTCGATGGCTACACCTTC.

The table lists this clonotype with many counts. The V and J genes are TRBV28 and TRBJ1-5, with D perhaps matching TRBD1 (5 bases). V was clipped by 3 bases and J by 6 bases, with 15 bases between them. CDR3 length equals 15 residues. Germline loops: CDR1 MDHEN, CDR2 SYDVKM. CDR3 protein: CASSFSGTGTQPQHF. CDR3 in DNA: TGTGCCAGCAGTTTTTCCGGCACAGGTACTCAGCCCCAGCATTTT.

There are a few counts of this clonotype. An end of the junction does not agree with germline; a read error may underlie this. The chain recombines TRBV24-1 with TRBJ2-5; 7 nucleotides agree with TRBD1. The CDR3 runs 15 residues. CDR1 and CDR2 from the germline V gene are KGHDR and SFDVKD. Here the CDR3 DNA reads TGTGCCACCGGTGATTTGAACAGGGGAAGAGAGACCCAGTACTTC. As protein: CATGDLNRGRETQYF.

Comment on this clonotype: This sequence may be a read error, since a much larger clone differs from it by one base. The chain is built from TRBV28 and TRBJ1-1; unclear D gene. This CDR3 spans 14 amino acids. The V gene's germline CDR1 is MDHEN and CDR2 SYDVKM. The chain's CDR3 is CAVVRGEQNTEAFF. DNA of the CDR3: TGTGCGGTCGTACGCGGGGAACAGAACACTGAAGCTTTCTTT.

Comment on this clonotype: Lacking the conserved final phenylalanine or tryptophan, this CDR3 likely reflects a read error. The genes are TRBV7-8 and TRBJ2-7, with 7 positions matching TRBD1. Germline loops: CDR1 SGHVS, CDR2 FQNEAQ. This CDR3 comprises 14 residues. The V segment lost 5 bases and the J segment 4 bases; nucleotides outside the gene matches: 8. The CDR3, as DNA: TGTGCCAGCAGCCGTTTGGGACAGAAATACGAGCAGTACCTC. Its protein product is CASSRLGQKYEQYL.

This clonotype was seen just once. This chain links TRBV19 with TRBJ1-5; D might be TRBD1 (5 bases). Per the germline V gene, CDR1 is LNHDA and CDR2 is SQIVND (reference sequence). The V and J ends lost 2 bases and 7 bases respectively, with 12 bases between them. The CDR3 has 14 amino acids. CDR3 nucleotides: TGTGCCAGTAGTATACGAGGGGCGGGACAGCCCCAGCATTTT. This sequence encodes CASSIRGAGQPQHF.